Shown below are 25 T cell receptor beta chains from a single sample sequenced in a study of blood T cell repertoires in COVID-19. Profiling relied on immunoSEQ multiplex PCR, and the TCRdb table lists in-frame clones only, not all of them. The table includes some 420,000 clones, approximately 90% detected once. The sample consisted of PBMCs or T cells enriched from blood (not recorded which). The receptors derive from a man in his thirties or forties who had recovered from COVID-19.

This chain joins TRBV5-8 and TRBJ1-2; no firm D call. The V gene's germline CDR1 is SGHTS and CDR2 YDEGEE. The CDR3 length is 10 residues. Between the trimmed V and J ends, which lost 5 bases and 6 bases, there was a span of 5 bases. The CDR3 region is CASRADGYTF. For the CDR3, the DNA is TGTGCCAGCAGAGCTGATGGCTACACCTTC.

The count of this clone is one. The CDR3 DNA follows: TGTGCCAGCAGCGCTAGCGGGAGTGTTACGAATGAGCAGTTCTTC. Amino acids: CASSASGSVTNEQFF. The chain has TRBV9 and TRBJ2-1, with 10 bases aligning to TRBD2. Germline V gene data show CDR1 as SGDLS and CDR2 as YYNGEE. This CDR3 contains 15 residues. V gave up 3 bases and J gave up 7 bases; unmatched junction bases: 7.

The V and J genes are TRBV11-2 and TRBJ2-1, with 12 bases fitting TRBD2. CDR1 and CDR2 (germline): SGHAT, FQNNGV. The J segment lost 4 bases and the V segment lost 5 bases, leaving 3 bases of the junction unmatched. This CDR3 contains 15 residues. In DNA form, the CDR3 reads TGTGCCAGCAGCCCAGGGACTAGCGGGTACAATGAGCAGTTCTTC. It specifies CASSPGTSGYNEQFF. The full variable domain, in which reference TRBV11-2 and TRBJ2-1 provide the parts outside the CDR3, is EAGVAQSPRYKIIEKRQSVAFWCNPISGHATLYWYQQILGQGPKLLIQFQNNGVVDDSQLPKDRFSAERLKGVDSTLKIQPAKLEDSAVYLCASSPGTSGYNEQFFGPGTRLTVL.

The chain carries TRBV5-1 and TRBJ2-4, with D uncertain. The CDR3 has 16 amino acids. CDR1 is SGHRS and CDR2 is YFSETQ in the germline V gene. Trimming pared 0 bases from V and 1 base from J, leaving 11 bases between. The CDR3, as DNA: TGCGCCAGCAGCTTGGGCCCCTACGGGGCCAAAAACATTCAGTACTTC. Protein product: CASSLGPYGAKNIQYF.

With respect to this clone: This sample also contains other DNA sequences that code for the same CDR3. The gene calls are TRBV28 and TRBJ1-1; D is unclear. The CDR3 spans 12 residues. With 2 bases removed from V and 5 bases from J, the gap between germline ends came to 6 bases. CDR1 is MDHEN, CDR2 SYDVKM, per germline. CDR3 coding DNA: TGTGCCAGCAGTTTAGTGCGAACTGAAGCTTTCTTT. Protein sequence: CASSLVRTEAFF.

V and J are TRBV5-1 and TRBJ1-1, with D possibly matching TRBD1 (5 bases). The CDR3 has 14 residues. The V end lost 2 bases, the J end lost 5 bases, and 13 bases lay between the germline ends. The V gene's germline CDR1 is SGHRS and CDR2 YFSETQ. CDR3 sequence: CASSFSPRETEAFF. CDR3 bases: TGCGCCAGCAGCTTTAGCCCCAGGGAAACTGAAGCTTTCTTT.

The chain links TRBV30 to TRBJ1-3, with 10 bases fitting TRBD1. The CDR3 has 15 residues. V trimming: 2 bases; J trimming: 3 bases; junction bases outside the gene matches: 4. Germline values: CDR1 GTSNPN, CDR2 SVGIG (reference sequence). CDR3 coding DNA: TGTGCCTGGAGTACGGGACAGGGGATTGGAAACACCATATATTTT. It is translated as CAWSTGQGIGNTIYF.

The chain has TRBV7-9 and TRBJ1-2, with unresolved D. The germline gives CDR1 SEHNR, CDR2 FQNEAQ (reference sequence). The V gene lost 1 base and the J gene lost 2 bases, with 11 bases spanning the gap. CDR3 size: 15 residues. The CDR3 DNA sequence: TGTGCCAGCAGCTTAGGTGGCGGCGGCAACTATGGCTACACCTTC. Encoded protein: CASSLGGGGNYGYTF. The full variable domain, rest sourced from reference TRBV7-9 and TRBJ1-2, is DTGVSQNPRHKITKRGQNVTFRCDPISEHNRLYWYRQTLGQGPEFLTYFQNEAQLEKSRLLSDRFSAERPKGSFSTLEIQRTEQGDSAMYLCASSLGGGGNYGYTFGSGTRLTVV.

The chain links TRBV4-2 to TRBJ2-3; 8 bases match TRBD1. The CDR3 runs to 18 residues. V dropped 1 base and J dropped 2; count of bases not matched to a gene: 11. The germline gives CDR1 LGHNA, CDR2 YNFKEQ. CDR3 in DNA: TGTGCCAGCAGCCAAGGGAACGACAGGGGTATTCCCACAGATACGCAGTATTTT. It is translated as CASSQGNDRGIPTDTQYF.

The chain links TRBV12-5 to TRBJ1-3; D unresolved. Trimming took 6 bases from V and 2 from J, leaving 11 bases between them. The CDR3 loop spans 14 amino acids. Looked up from germline, CDR1 is LGHNT and CDR2 is FRNRAP. The CDR3 region is CASGIRGTGNTIYF. For the CDR3, the DNA is TGTGCTAGTGGGATACGGGGAACTGGAAACACCATATATTTT.

The J gene is TRBJ2-6, the V gene TRBV5-1; TRBD1 agrees at 9 bases. The CDR3 loop spans 19 amino acids. Germline lookup yields CDR1 SGHRS and CDR2 YFSETQ. J was trimmed by 0 bases and V by 4 bases; bases with no gene match: 11. For the CDR3, the DNA is TGCGCCAGCAGCACCGACGGGACAGGGTGGAGCTCTGGGGCCAACGTCCTGACTTTC. It is translated as CASSTDGTGWSSGANVLTF.

The rearrangement joins TRBV30 to TRBJ2-2; TRBD1 matches at 9 bases. CDR1 is GTSNPN and CDR2 is SVGIG in the germline V gene (reference sequence). J gave up 4 bases and V 8 bases, and 5 bases lay outside the gene matches. The length of the CDR3 is 13 residues. This CDR3 reads CARDRDFTGELFF. The CDR3 nucleotides are TGTGCCCGGGACAGGGATTTCACCGGGGAGCTGTTTTTT.

This clone has just a few counts. This sequence joins TRBV27 and TRBJ1-6; D perhaps matches TRBD1 (5 bases). CDR1 is MNHEY, CDR2 SMNVEV, per germline (reference sequence). This CDR3 region has 15 residues. V dropped 2 bases and J dropped 5 bases, with 10 bases sitting between them. CDR3 protein: CASSLIPGNNSPLHF. Written as DNA, the CDR3 is TGTGCCAGCAGTTTAATCCCAGGGAATAATTCACCCCTCCACTTT.

The chain links TRBV9 to TRBJ1-4; 7 bases fit TRBD1. Germline V gene data show CDR1 as SGDLS and CDR2 as YYNGEE. The CDR3 contains 14 residues. J lost 5 bases, V lost 3 bases, and 4 bases had no gene match. Here the CDR3 DNA reads TGTGCCAGCAGCGCTACAGGGGAGAATGAAAAACTGTTTTTT. Its translation is CASSATGENEKLFF.

The chain links TRBV18 to TRBJ2-5; 7 nucleotides align to TRBD1. Germline values: CDR1 KGHSH, CDR2 LQKENI. The trim removed 1 base at V and 1 base at J, leaving 3 bases unmatched. The CDR3 sequence is 15 residues long. CDR3 in amino acids: CASSPRGGPQETQYF. In DNA form, the CDR3 reads TGTGCCAGCTCACCACGAGGGGGCCCCCAAGAGACCCAGTACTTC.

CDR3 in DNA: TGTGCCAGCAGCCTCATCGAGGATACCCTTGCAACTAATGAAAAACTGTTTTTT. It translates to CASSLIEDTLATNEKLFF. The V call is TRBV7-8, the J call TRBJ1-4; D call uncertain. Deletions cut 5 bases from V and 0 bases from J, with 19 bases between. In germline, CDR1 is SGHVS, CDR2 FQNEAQ. The CDR3 is 18 residues long.

This chain connects TRBV9 to TRBJ2-1; tentative D call: TRBD2 (6 bases). CDR3 length equals 16 residues. The V gene lost 0 bases and the J gene lost 8 bases, with 18 bases spanning the gap. CDR1 SGDLS and CDR2 YYNGEE come from the germline V gene. The CDR3 is CASSVEPREYSDEQFF. In DNA, the CDR3 is TGTGCCAGCAGCGTAGAGCCCCGGGAGTATTCCGATGAGCAGTTCTTC.

J is TRBJ1-2 and V is TRBV11-2; D is ambiguous. Germline V gene sequence: CDR1 SGHAT, CDR2 FQNNGV. V lost 0 bases to trimming and J lost 6 bases, with 5 bases between them. The CDR3 is 12 residues long. In DNA, the CDR3 is TGTGCCAGCAGCTTAGACGGGAATGGCTACACCTTC. Translation gives CASSLDGNGYTF. Full variable domain (rest looked up from reference TRBV11-2 and TRBJ1-2): EAGVAQSPRYKIIEKRQSVAFWCNPISGHATLYWYQQILGQGPKLLIQFQNNGVVDDSQLPKDRFSAERLKGVDSTLKIQPAKLEDSAVYLCASSLDGNGYTFGSGTRLTVV.

The chain combines TRBV18 with TRBJ1-2, with D perhaps TRBD1 (5 bases). The CDR3 contains 15 residues. Trimming took off 5 bases at V and 0 bases at J, with 13 bases between the two ends. Germline V gene sequence: CDR1 KGHSH, CDR2 LQKENI. CDR3 DNA sequence: TGTGCCAGCTCAACAGGTCCAGACACTAACTATGGCTACACCTTC. The encoded protein is CASSTGPDTNYGYTF.

V is TRBV10-3 and J is TRBJ1-3, with 8 bases identical to TRBD1. The CDR3 totals 15 residues. The junction had 4 bases not matched to a gene; V was cut back by 6 bases and J by 0 bases. Germline CDR1 reads ENHRY; CDR2 reads SYGVKD. The CDR3 DNA reads as TGTGCCATCAGCGGGACAGGATCCTCTGGAAACACCATATATTTT. Amino acid sequence: CAISGTGSSGNTIYF.

The chain combines TRBV5-5 with TRBJ2-7, with D tentatively TRBD1 (5 bases). Trimming cost V 8 bases and J 3 bases, with 15 bases left between them. In germline, CDR1 is SGHKS, CDR2 YYEKEE (reference sequence). This CDR3 has 13 residues. This chain's CDR3 is CASQIDRVYEQYF. CDR3 in DNA: TGTGCCAGTCAAATAGACAGAGTCTACGAGCAGTACTTC.

The chain carries TRBV12-3 or TRBV12-4 and TRBJ2-2; 8 positions agree with TRBD2. The V and J ends lost 6 bases and 7 bases, in that order; junction bases with no gene match: 4. This CDR3 comprises 13 residues. The CDR3 nucleotides read TGTGCCAGCAGCCCGACTAGCGTCGGGGAGCTGTTTTTT. Translation gives CASSPTSVGELFF.

The chain has TRBV28 and TRBJ2-3, with TRBD1 identical over 10 bases. The germline V gene encodes CDR1 MDHEN and CDR2 SYDVKM. The CDR3 is 15 residues long. Trimming cost V 5 bases and J 4 bases; bases outside gene matches: 6. CDR3 sequence reads: CASSPTGGGADTQYF. CDR3 nucleotide sequence: TGTGCCAGCAGTCCGACAGGGGGCGGCGCAGATACGCAGTATTTT.

This sequence joins TRBV4-2 and TRBJ1-1, with 7 positions matching TRBD1. This CDR3 region has 15 residues. V was clipped by 3 bases and J by 4 bases; unmatched bases: 8. Germline V gives CDR1 LGHNA, CDR2 YNFKEQ. The CDR3 DNA sequence: TGTGCCAGCAGCCAGCCTTCCCGGGACAGCACTGAAGCTTTCTTT. It specifies CASSQPSRDSTEAFF.

This clone was counted only a few times. The chain joins TRBV7-9 to TRBJ2-5; D may be TRBD2 (6 bases). The V end lost 5 bases, the J end lost 4 bases, and 14 bases lay between the germline ends. This CDR3 spans 14 amino acids. Germline V lookup: CDR1 SEHNR, CDR2 FQNEAQ (reference sequence). This CDR3 reads CASSPGSMRETQYF. In DNA, the CDR3 is TGTGCCAGCAGCCCCGGGAGTATGAGAGAGACCCAGTACTTC.